These 26 T cell receptor beta chains share one sample of origin, sequenced in a study of Graves' ophthalmopathy and Graves' hyperthyroidism. The authors amplified TCR beta CDR3 regions, and they did so from RNA transcripts for repertoire sequencing. The first-round RT-PCR employed HTBI primers together with the Qiagen OneStep RT-PCR kit. A multiplex PCR was then performed as the second round. TCRdb re-called the multiplex PCR reads through MiXCR, storing one row per CDR3 protein. The sample yields 500,000 to 700,000 distinct CDR3 sequences, 20% to 25% seen once. The sample taken for sequencing was peripheral blood. The receptors come from a woman younger than 35 with stable Graves' hyperthyroidism. Some clones in this sample may be carry-over from other donors' samples.

The V call is TRBV11-2, the J call TRBJ2-5; TRBD1 might be the D (5 bases). CDR3 length equals 12 residues. Germline loops: CDR1 SGHAT, CDR2 FQNNGV. Trimming cost V 6 bases and J 4 bases, with 9 bases left between them. This CDR3 reads CASSKRGETQYF. CDR3 DNA: TGTGCCAGCAGTAAAAGGGGAGAGACCCAGTACTTC.

This clonotype was counted between two and nine times. V usage is TRBV6-1 and J usage is TRBJ1-5, with 9 bases that match TRBD1. Germline assignment: CDR1 MNHNS and CDR2 SASEGT. V dropped 9 bases and J dropped 3; count of bases not matched to a gene: 9. This CDR3 has 15 amino acids. CDR3 coding DNA: TGTGCCAGTACCGGGACAGGGCGTTTCAATCAGCCCCAGCATTTT. Protein sequence: CASTGTGRFNQPQHF.

This clonotype has ten or more counts. The rearrangement links TRBV12-3 or TRBV12-4 to TRBJ1-6, with 9 bases identical to TRBD1. The CDR3 covers 14 residues. After removal of 4 bases from V and 7 bases from J, the junction contained 2 bases not matched to a gene. CDR3 residues: CASSSTGGNSPLHF. The DNA of the CDR3 is TGTGCCAGCAGTTCGACAGGGGGAAATTCACCCCTCCACTTT.

This clonotype was found many times. The chain couples TRBV28 to TRBJ2-7; D remains ambiguous. The CDR3 has 13 residues. V lost 7 bases and J 0 bases, leaving 10 bases between the germline ends. Germline CDR1 MDHEN, CDR2 SYDVKM. The CDR3 bases are TGTGCCAGCATAAGCAGACTCTCCTACGAGCAGTACTTC. Translated, it gives CASISRLSYEQYF.

This clonotype was detected ten times or more. The chain carries TRBV6-1 and TRBJ2-5; D ambiguous. In germline, CDR1 is MNHNS, CDR2 SASEGT. The V end was cut by 11 bases, the J end by 4 bases, with 20 bases between. The CDR3 totals 14 residues. The CDR3 loop reads CAALSGRLGETQYF. CDR3 sequence (DNA): TGTGCCGCCCTGTCGGGCCGCCTGGGAGAGACCCAGTACTTC.

This clonotype was seen at least ten times. V is TRBV11-2 and J is TRBJ2-2; perhaps TRBD1 as D (6 bases). Germline V gene data show CDR1 as SGHAT and CDR2 as FQNNGV. The CDR3 runs to 15 residues. The V end was cut by 4 bases, the J end by 1 base, with 10 bases between. CDR3 sequence reads: CASSSDRLNTGELFF. The CDR3 nucleotides read TGTGCCAGCAGCTCAGACAGGCTGAACACCGGGGAGCTGTTTTTT.

The genes are TRBV6-2 or TRBV6-3 and TRBJ1-2; perhaps TRBD1 as D (6 bases). Germline CDR1 reads MNHEY; CDR2 reads SVGEGT. V was trimmed by 7 bases and J by 3 bases, leaving 27 bases between them. The CDR3 has 18 residues. The CDR3 sequence: CASTAKTRTAESDYGYTF. The DNA for the CDR3 is TGTGCCAGCACCGCAAAAACACGGACAGCTGAATCCGACTATGGCTACACCTTC.

At least ten counts were recorded for this clonotype. The chain couples TRBV12-3 or TRBV12-4 to TRBJ2-2; TRBD2 matches at 16 bases. The length of the CDR3 is 16 residues. The V segment lost 5 bases and the J segment 6 bases; nucleotides outside the gene matches: 3. The CDR3: CASSRGLAGGPGELFF. DNA of the CDR3: TGTGCCAGCAGTCGGGGACTAGCGGGGGGGCCCGGGGAGCTGTTTTTT.

This clonotype was detected many times. The gene calls are TRBV2 and TRBJ2-5; D tentatively fits TRBD1 or TRBD2 (5 bases each). Trimming left V 3 bases short and J 5 bases short, with 19 bases between. This CDR3 is built from 16 residues. From germline, CDR1 is SNHLY and CDR2 FYNNEI. DNA for the CDR3: TGTGCCAGCAGTGACGTTCCGGGATGGGGCGGTGAGACCCAGTACTTC. It specifies CASSDVPGWGGETQYF.

This clonotype was seen repeatedly, ten times or more. The chain links TRBV9 to TRBJ2-7; TRBD2 agrees at 10 bases. The germline gives CDR1 SGDLS, CDR2 YYNGEE. The V gene end was trimmed by 3 bases and the J gene end by 5 bases; junction bases not matched to a gene: 8. The CDR3 consists of 15 residues. Written as DNA, the CDR3 is TGTGCCAGCAGCGCTAGCGGGAGAGGATTCGACGAGCAGTACTTC. Translated, it gives CASSASGRGFDEQYF.

Regarding this clonotype: This could be a read error, since a much larger clone is one nucleotide away. V gene TRBV4-1 combines with J gene TRBJ2-6, with D uncertain. There are 16 residues in the CDR3. Per germline, CDR1 MGHRA and CDR2 YSYEKL. The CDR3: CTSSSGRLSGANVLTF. CDR3 coding DNA: TGCACCAGCAGCTCCGGACGGCTGTCTGGGGCCAACGTCCTGACTTTC.

This clonotype was recorded a few times. The chain couples TRBV6-1 to TRBJ2-7, with TRBD2 matching 9 bases. The V gene end was trimmed by 5 bases and the J gene end by 4 bases; junction bases not matched to a gene: 9. This CDR3 spans 15 amino acids. CDR1 and CDR2 (germline): MNHNS, SASEGT. In DNA form, the CDR3 reads TGTGCCAGCAGTCCCCAGGGTAGCGGGAGTTACGAGCAGTACTTC. Translated, it gives CASSPQGSGSYEQYF.

This clonotype has a count of ten or more. The chain carries TRBV20-1 and TRBJ2-5, with TRBD2 as a possible D gene (5 bases). The CDR3 loop spans 15 amino acids. The V gene's germline CDR1 is DFQATT and CDR2 SNEGSKA (reference sequence). V lost 1 base and J 1 base, leaving 13 bases between the germline ends. CDR3 bases: TGCAGTGCTAGAGTGCTAGCTACCCCCCAAGAGACCCAGTACTTC. Its protein product is CSARVLATPQETQYF.

This clonotype was recorded many times. V gene TRBV6-1 combines with J gene TRBJ2-7, with 7 bases identical to TRBD2. The CDR3 loop spans 11 amino acids. Germline CDR1 is MNHNS and CDR2 is SASEGT. The CDR3, as DNA: TGTGCAAATGGGGGGGGGAACGAGCAGTACTTC. Its translation is CANGGGNEQYF.

The sample holds a few counts of this clonotype. The chain recombines TRBV12-3 or TRBV12-4 with TRBJ1-3; possible D gene TRBD1, 5 bases. Deletions cut 6 bases from V and 0 bases from J, with 21 bases between. The CDR3 sequence is 18 residues long. CDR3 nucleotide sequence: TGTGCCAGCAGAGAAGGCCCATACAGGTGGACCTCTGGAAACACCATATATTTT. It is translated as CASREGPYRWTSGNTIYF.

This clonotype was observed many times. The rearrangement joins TRBV28 to TRBJ1-3; the D gene is possibly TRBD1 (5 bases). This CDR3 region has 15 residues. V was shortened by 6 bases and J by 6 bases, with 18 bases between the two germline ends. Germline V gene sequence: CDR1 MDHEN, CDR2 SYDVKM. This CDR3 reads CASSSPGTGVNTIYF. The CDR3 bases are TGTGCCAGCAGCTCTCCCGGGACTGGAGTAAACACCATATATTTT.

The J gene is TRBJ1-2, the V gene TRBV3-1; 7 nucleotides line up with TRBD1. Germline CDR1 and CDR2: LGHDT and YNNKEL (reference sequence). Trimming removed 4 bases from V and 8 bases from J; junction bases left unmatched: 4. This CDR3 is built from 12 residues. The CDR3 protein is CASSRDSWGYTF. The CDR3 DNA is TGTGCCAGCAGCCGGGACAGTTGGGGCTACACCTTC.

This clonotype showed up many times. The rearrangement joins TRBV5-1 to TRBJ2-7; D gene unclear. V dropped 4 bases and J dropped 4 bases, with 12 bases sitting between them. The CDR3 is 13 amino acids. CDR1 and CDR2 from the germline V gene are SGHRS and YFSETQ. The chain's CDR3 is CASSPPGPYEQYF. The CDR3 DNA reads TGCGCCAGCAGCCCCCCTGGGCCGTACGAGCAGTACTTC.

This clonotype is a singleton in its sample. V gene TRBV30 combines with J gene TRBJ2-7; D not certain. The CDR3 totals 12 residues. V was cut by 0 bases and J by 3 bases, with 6 bases left in between. CDR1 is GTSNPN, CDR2 SVGIG, per germline (reference sequence). The CDR3 DNA is TGTGCCTGGAGTGTTGGGGTCTACGAGCAGTACTTC. Translating it yields CAWSVGVYEQYF.

This clonotype was found many times. The rearrangement uses TRBV11-2 and TRBJ1-4; D is uncertain. This CDR3 comprises 11 residues. Germline-derived CDR1 and CDR2 are SGHAT and FQNNGV. Trimming took 5 bases from V and 8 from J, leaving 6 bases between them. The CDR3 sequence is CASSPGEKLFF. The CDR3 nucleotides are TGTGCCAGCAGCCCGGGCGAAAAACTGTTTTTT.

This clonotype was observed a few times. A much larger clone differs by one base, so this may be a read error. In nucleotides, the CDR3 is TGTGCCAGCAGTTTATATTTCCTCAAAACCGGGGAGCTGTGTTTT. It yields the protein CASSLYFLKTGELCF. The genes are TRBV12-3 or TRBV12-4 and TRBJ2-2; D may be TRBD2 (5 bases). CDR3 length equals 15 residues.

There are many counts of this clonotype. V gene TRBV12-3 or TRBV12-4 combines with J gene TRBJ2-2; no clear D gene. The CDR3 has 12 amino acids. Trimming pared 8 bases from V and 6 bases from J, leaving 10 bases between. The DNA of the CDR3 is TGTGCCAGCGTAGCCCTGGCCGGGGAGCTGTTTTTT. Translating gives CASVALAGELFF.

Ten or more counts support this clonotype. V is TRBV12-3 or TRBV12-4 and J is TRBJ2-2; D may correspond to TRBD1 or TRBD2 (6 bases each). The length of the CDR3 is 15 residues. V was cut by 2 bases and J by 1 base, with 8 bases left in between. The CDR3 loop reads CASSLRGLNTGELFF. CDR3 bases: TGTGCCAGCAGTTTACGGGGGCTGAACACCGGGGAGCTGTTTTTT.

This chain uses TRBV7-4 with TRBJ1-1; tentatively, D is TRBD1 (5 bases). CDR1 is SGHVT, CDR2 SQSDAQ, per germline. The CDR3 is 14 residues long. V lost 7 bases, J lost 11 bases, and 23 bases lay in between. CDR3 protein: CASTLSGDMGLAFF. Here the CDR3 DNA reads TGTGCCAGCACGCTTTCAGGAGACATGGGGCTGGCTTTCTTT.

J is TRBJ1-2 and V is TRBV4-1; D gene uncertain. Germline CDR1 and CDR2: MGHRA and YSYEKL. V gave up 0 bases and J gave up 2 bases, with 19 bases separating them. CDR3 length: 18 amino acids. For the CDR3, the DNA is TGCGCCAGCAGCCAAGAGGCCCCTCCGGGAGGCTTGAACTATGGCTACACCTTC. Translation: CASSQEAPPGGLNYGYTF.

This clonotype was observed at least ten times. A much larger clonotype is one base distant, so this may be a read error. The rearrangement links TRBV2 to TRBJ1-2, with TRBD1 matching 9 bases. Germline V gene data show CDR1 as SNHLY and CDR2 as FYNNEI. The CDR3 covers 13 residues. The J segment lost 7 bases and the V segment lost 5 bases, leaving 5 bases of the junction unmatched. This chain's CDR3 is CASSRQGDFGYTF. CDR3 sequence (DNA): TGTGCCAGCAGTAGACAGGGGGACTTTGGCTACACCTTC.